The TCR beta chain under discussion was sequenced for a study of OX40 agonist ivuxolimab in advanced cancers. Study-wide background: Administration of intravenous ivuxolimab to patients occurred every 2 weeks at 0.01 to 10 mg/kg. The group had a mean age of around 60 years, ranged from about 20 to 85, and was 80% to 90% male. General study points: At 0.1 to 3.0 mg/kg and by week 6, CD4+ and CD8+ T cells in the blood had expanded clonally.

A word on this clone: As yet, its antigen is unknown.

The repertoire was sequenced with immunoSEQ multiplex PCR; TCRdb's copy has only in-frame clones and lacks some. The sample records around 79,000 clones, almost 85% being singletons. The CDR3 spans 14 residues. Germline V gene lookup returns CDR1 LNHDA and CDR2 SQIVND (reference sequence). V lost 3 bases and J 0 bases, leaving 5 bases between the germline ends. The J gene is TRBJ2-2, the V gene TRBV19; D is unresolved. The origin of this receptor is an adult with an advanced solid tumor such as melanoma, head and neck, liver or kidney cancer. Sequencing was performed on CD4+ or CD8+ T cells sorted from blood, taken in a trial of the OX40 agonist ivuxolimab. The CDR3 sequence: CASSIYPNTGELFF. CDR3 in DNA: TGTGCCAGTAGTATCTACCCGAACACCGGGGAGCTGTTTTTT. The entire variable domain, with the rest obtained from reference TRBV19 and TRBJ2-2, is as follows: DGGITQSPKYLFRKEGQNVTLSCEQNLNHDAMYWYRQDPGQGLRLIYYSQIVNDFQKGDIAEGYSVSREKKESFPLTVTSAQKNPTAFYLCASSIYPNTGELFFGEGSRLTVL.